This passage covers 22 T cell receptor beta chains from one sample sequenced in a study of vaccination effects on CD4 cells after COVID-19. Only in-frame clones appear in the TCRdb table, and some are missing; sequencing was by immunoSEQ multiplex PCR. The sample lists more than 35,000 clones, 82% seen once, with just under 3% in the top ten. Subsequent to roughly 9 days of culture, CD4+ T cells were isolated. What these receptors recognize is not known. Sequenced material: CD4+ T cells from PBMCs cultured without peptide, taken before COVID-19 vaccination. These receptors all come from a human donor who received a COVID-19 vaccine.

The V and J genes are TRBV19 and TRBJ2-1; the match to TRBD1 covers 10 bases. This CDR3 contains 15 residues. Trimming at V came to 5 bases and at J to 1 base, leaving 2 bases not matched to a gene. CDR1 and CDR2 from the germline V gene are LNHDA and SQIVND (reference sequence). In DNA, the CDR3 is TGTGCCAGTAGTCGGGACAGGGGTTCCTACAATGAGCAGTTCTTC. Translating it yields CASSRDRGSYNEQFF.

J is TRBJ1-6 and V is TRBV5-1; no clear D gene. This CDR3 is built from 14 residues. V lost 0 bases and J 4 bases, leaving 5 bases between the germline ends. Per germline, CDR1 SGHRS and CDR2 YFSETQ. The CDR3 nucleotides read TGCGCCAGCAGCTTGGAACAGTATAATTCACCCCTCCACTTT. It yields the protein CASSLEQYNSPLHF.

The chain uses TRBV9 and TRBJ2-2, with 7 bases aligning to TRBD1. The CDR3 is 15 amino acids. V lost 4 bases, J lost 1 base, and 4 bases stayed unmatched. Germline CDR1 and CDR2: SGDLS and YYNGEE. Written as DNA, the CDR3 is TGTGCCAGCAGCACGAGGACAGGGAACACCGGGGAGCTGTTTTTT. This translates into CASSTRTGNTGELFF.

The J gene is TRBJ1-2, the V gene TRBV7-3, with D possibly being TRBD1 (5 bases). This CDR3 is built from 13 residues. Trimming cost V 2 bases and J 7 bases, with 11 bases left between them. Germline CDR1 is SGHTA and CDR2 is FQGTGA. The CDR3: CASSLAQGSGYTF. The CDR3, as DNA: TGTGCCAGCAGCTTAGCTCAGGGCTCTGGCTACACCTTC.

The J gene is TRBJ1-4, the V gene TRBV5-1; the match to TRBD1 covers 8 bases. Trimming cost V 4 bases and J 7 bases; bases outside gene matches: 9. Germline V gives CDR1 SGHRS, CDR2 YFSETQ. This CDR3 spans 15 amino acids. CDR3 in DNA: TGCGCCAGCAGCGCTACCGGGACAGGCGCTGAAAAACTGTTTTTT. Protein product: CASSATGTGAEKLFF.

The rearrangement links TRBV29-1 to TRBJ1-6; D possibly corresponds to TRBD1 (5 bases). Trimming removed 5 bases from V and 6 bases from J, with 14 bases in between. Germline lookup yields CDR1 SQVTM and CDR2 ANQGSEA. The CDR3 is made up of 14 amino acids. In DNA, the CDR3 is TGCAGCGTTAGGCAGGGAGCTAGTAATTCACCCCTCCACTTT. Its translation: CSVRQGASNSPLHF.

This chain links TRBV4-1 with TRBJ2-7; TRBD2 is a possible D gene (5 bases). Germline values: CDR1 MGHRA, CDR2 YSYEKL. The CDR3 loop spans 14 amino acids. With 5 bases removed from V and 0 bases from J, the gap between germline ends came to 11 bases. The CDR3 here is CASSWTEHSYEQYV. In nucleotides, the CDR3 is TGCGCCAGCAGCTGGACTGAGCACTCCTACGAGCAGTACGTC.

The chain uses TRBV2 and TRBJ2-1, with D perhaps TRBD2 (6 bases). This CDR3 is 15 amino acids long. Germline CDR1 and CDR2: SNHLY and FYNNEI. The V and J ends lost 9 bases and 0 bases respectively, with 15 bases between them. The CDR3 protein is CASTLEGISYNEQFF. CDR3 bases: TGTGCCAGTACCTTGGAGGGTATCTCCTACAATGAGCAGTTCTTC.

This chain links TRBV11-2 with TRBJ2-1, with a weak D call TRBD2 (6 bases). This CDR3 contains 15 residues. Germline-derived CDR1 and CDR2 are SGHAT and FQNNGV. Trimming pared 5 bases from V and 0 bases from J, leaving 11 bases between. CDR3 nucleotide sequence: TGTGCCAGCAGCCCTCGACTAGGCTCCTACAATGAGCAGTTCTTC. Encoded protein: CASSPRLGSYNEQFF.

CDR3 in DNA: TGTGCCAGCTCAAGGACGGGGGGCACAGATACGCAGTATTTT. Translating it yields CASSRTGGTDTQYF. The chain links TRBV18 to TRBJ2-3; D perhaps matches TRBD2 (6 bases). CDR1 KGHSH and CDR2 LQKENI come from the germline V gene. The CDR3 length is 14 residues. The V gene lost 5 bases and the J gene lost 1 base, with 10 bases spanning the gap.

V is TRBV6-6 and J is TRBJ2-6; 7 bases line up with TRBD2. The ends lost 6 bases at V and 0 bases at J; junction bases unmatched: 5. The CDR3 contains 16 residues. The germline V gene encodes CDR1 MNHNY and CDR2 SVGAGI (reference sequence). The CDR3 DNA is TGTGCCAGCAGACGGGGGGTGAGCTCTGGGGCCAACGTCCTGACTTTC. It codes for CASRRGVSSGANVLTF.

The chain couples TRBV5-1 to TRBJ2-7; D might be TRBD1 (6 bases). Germline V lookup: CDR1 SGHRS, CDR2 YFSETQ. The CDR3 covers 15 residues. Trimming pared 0 bases from V and 6 bases from J, leaving 16 bases between. CDR3 DNA: TGCGCCAGCAGCTTGGGGGGGCAAGGAATGGGCGAGCAGTACGTC. This sequence encodes CASSLGGQGMGEQYV.

The chain couples TRBV7-9 to TRBJ1-2; D gene unclear. Trimming took 7 bases from V and 5 from J, leaving 14 bases between them. The CDR3 extends over 13 amino acids. CDR1 is SEHNR, CDR2 FQNEAQ, per germline (reference sequence). This CDR3 reads CASTPSRDYGYTF. As DNA, the CDR3 is TGTGCCAGCACCCCTAGTAGAGATTATGGCTACACCTTC.

The chain links TRBV9 to TRBJ1-2; 9 nucleotides match TRBD1. The ends lost 2 bases at V and 8 bases at J; junction bases unmatched: 7. This CDR3 has 14 amino acids. The germline V gene encodes CDR1 SGDLS and CDR2 YYNGEE. The CDR3 region has the DNA TGTGCCAGCAGCGTGGGACAGGGAGTAGAGGGCTACACCTTC. Translation gives CASSVGQGVEGYTF.

The rearrangement uses TRBV6-6 and TRBJ1-1; unclear D gene. The germline gives CDR1 MNHNY, CDR2 SVGAGI (reference sequence). The V end was cut by 2 bases, the J end by 4 bases, with 8 bases between. This CDR3 comprises 13 residues. CDR3 amino acids: CASSYEKVTEAFF. The CDR3 bases are TGTGCCAGCAGTTACGAGAAGGTCACTGAAGCTTTCTTT.

The J gene is TRBJ2-1, the V gene TRBV5-1; 10 bases align to TRBD2. The CDR3 runs 17 residues. Germline V gene data show CDR1 as SGHRS and CDR2 as YFSETQ. V was clipped by 3 bases and J by 0 bases; unmatched bases: 6. The CDR3 coding sequence is TGCGCCAGCAGCTCCTTAGCGGGGGGCCGCTCCTACAATGAGCAGTTCTTC. This translates into CASSSLAGGRSYNEQFF. Together with reference TRBV5-1 and TRBJ2-1, the CDR3 gives the full variable domain: KAGVTQTPRYLIKTRGQQVTLSCSPISGHRSVSWYQQTPGQGLQFLFEYFSETQRNKGNFPGRFSGRQFSNSRSEMNVSTLELGDSALYLCASSSLAGGRSYNEQFFGPGTRLTVL.

The chain carries TRBV18 and TRBJ1-6; D is unclear. V was cut by 2 bases and J by 7 bases, with 15 bases left in between. Germline V lookup: CDR1 KGHSH, CDR2 LQKENI. This CDR3 comprises 16 residues. The CDR3 region is CASSPTSWGGNSPLHF. CDR3 DNA sequence: TGTGCCAGCTCACCAACTTCATGGGGTGGAAATTCACCCCTCCACTTT.

As DNA, the CDR3 is TGTGCCAGCAGGACCGGGCCGACCTACGAGCAGTACGTC. Translating gives CASRTGPTYEQYV. V usage is TRBV28 and J usage is TRBJ2-7; D uncertain. The CDR3 has 13 amino acids. V dropped 6 bases and J dropped 2 bases, with 11 bases sitting between them. The germline CDR1 and CDR2 sequences are MDHEN and SYDVKM.

The chain employs TRBV4-1 and TRBJ1-4, with no clear D. The CDR3 runs to 16 residues. The ends were cut back, 1 base at V and 5 bases at J, with 14 bases in the middle. Germline CDR1 and CDR2: MGHRA and YSYEKL. The CDR3 reads CASSQGASTSNEKLFF. The CDR3 bases are TGCGCCAGCAGCCAAGGAGCCTCCACCTCGAATGAAAAACTGTTTTTT.

The chain has TRBV18 and TRBJ2-2; 7 nucleotides align to TRBD2. The CDR3 consists of 16 residues. Germline assignment: CDR1 KGHSH and CDR2 LQKENI. V lost 2 bases and J lost 4; bases outside the gene matches: 7. CDR3 nucleotides: TGTGCCAGCTCACCATCCGTAAGCGGGGCCACCGGGGAGCTGTTTTTT. It is translated as CASSPSVSGATGELFF.

The chain employs TRBV18 and TRBJ2-1, with 9 positions matching TRBD2. Germline CDR1 is KGHSH and CDR2 is LQKENI. This CDR3 comprises 16 residues. Unmatched junction bases numbered 11, after V lost 3 bases and J lost 8 bases. The CDR3 spells CASSPLVAGVSDEQFF. For the CDR3, the DNA is TGTGCCAGCTCACCCCTAGTAGCGGGGGTTAGCGATGAGCAGTTCTTC.

CDR3 in amino acids: CASSFSVPEQFF. CDR3 coding DNA: TGTGCCAGCAGCTTTAGTGTCCCCGAACAGTTCTTC. This chain links TRBV7-9 with TRBJ2-1; D unclear. Germline V gene lookup returns CDR1 SEHNR and CDR2 FQNEAQ (reference sequence). Trimming stripped 3 bases from V and 13 bases from J, with 13 bases between. The CDR3 is 12 residues long.